This paragraph covers one T cell receptor (beta chain) sequence. 13 Jbeta primers and 60 Vbeta primers were used for the PCR. The repertoire was sequenced with immunoSEQ multiplex PCR; TCRdb's copy has only in-frame clones and lacks some. The table shows around 61,000 clones, with just under 85% occurring only once. Germline V lookup: CDR1 KGHSH, CDR2 LQKENI. Trimming pared 0 bases from V and 9 bases from J, leaving 12 bases between. The CDR3 runs to 14 residues. The data were obtained in a study of cytomegalovirus exposure and HLA in healthy donors. Sequenced material: PBMCs. The receptor's source is a man aged 35 to 55 in good health and CMV-seronegative. The chain couples TRBV18 to TRBJ2-1; D remains unclear. CDR3 residues: CASSPPLQVGEQFF. The CDR3 DNA reads TGTGCCAGCTCACCACCTCTCCAGGTTGGTGAGCAGTTCTTC.